The clone carrying this TCR beta chain was counted only a few times. Its antigen is as yet unknown. These data originate in a study of vaccination and CD4 T cells after COVID-19. Study context: Investigators stimulated cells with overlapping spike peptides drawn from SARS-CoV-2, HCoV-NL63, HCoV-OC43 and HCoV-229E. In the control cultures, a CEFX pool, an HIV-1 Nef pool, or no peptide was supplied.

This CDR3 contains 13 residues. CDR1 ENHRY and CDR2 SYGVKD come from the germline V gene. Trimming removed 6 bases from V and 2 bases from J, with 10 bases in between. Scientists ran DNA taken from cultured CD4+ T cells through the Oncomine TCR Beta short-read assay for sequencing. TCRdb re-called the PCR reads through MiXCR, storing one row per CDR3 protein. The table has roughly 20,000 distinct CDR3 sequences, 25% to 30% seen once. As to treatment: roughly ten-day PBMC culture with coronavirus spike peptide pools or control peptides (ViraFEST assay). This receptor was taken from a human donor with COVID-19. The specimen sequenced was cultured CD4+ T cells from blood. The chain is built from TRBV10-3 and TRBJ2-5; D unresolved. CDR3 nucleotides: TGTGCCATCAGATCGGTGATACAAGAGACCCAGTACTTC. Protein: CAIRSVIQETQYF.